Included here is one T cell receptor (beta chain) sequence, with context. Researchers attached unique molecular identifiers to individual cDNA molecules. Each CDR3 protein is one row after TCRdb ran MiXCR on the 5' RACE reads. This sample carries tens of thousands of distinct CDR3 sequences, roughly a tenth of them seen once, and the ten largest clones take under 10%. This entry is derived from a study of early T cells in non-severe SARS-CoV-2 infection. The CDR3 spans 14 residues. The V end lost 8 bases, the J end lost 3 bases, and 17 bases lay between the germline ends. Germline V gene data show CDR1 as SQVTM and CDR2 as ANQGSEA.

The TCR originated in an adult who was a healthcare worker with PCR-confirmed SARS-CoV-2 infection or an uninfected control (not recorded which). This sequence joins TRBV29-1 and TRBJ2-1; TRBD2 is a possible D gene (7 bases). The sequenced sample was whole blood, obtained at baseline. The CDR3 sequence is CSSRRGGSYNEQFF. The CDR3, as DNA: TGCAGCTCACGGAGGGGGGGCAGCTACAATGAGCAGTTCTTC.